The rows below give T cell receptor beta chains drawn from one sample of a study of shared clonotypes between healthy human individuals. Using immunoSEQ multiplex PCR, the repertoire was profiled, and TCRdb retains in-frame clones only, with some absent. The profile shows around 2.5 million clones, 93% of them singletons. Sequencing was carried out using naive CD4+ T cells from PBMCs. These receptors originate from a man aged 18-30 years in good health. Some clones in this sample may be carry-over from other donors' samples. CDR3s include the opening cysteine and the closing phenylalanine or tryptophan. Fields, in order: D gene, V gene, clone size, J gene, CDR3 DNA, CDR3 protein. D genes are given only for firm matches. A row's size may be missing; if present it is once, few, many or a size class.

>TRBD1|TRBV5-1|NA|TRBJ1-1
TGCGCCAGCAGTTCGACAGGGGCGAACACTGAAGCTTTCTTT
CASSSTGANTEAFF
>TRBD1|TRBV10-3|NA|TRBJ2-2
TGTGCCATAGCAGGGACAGGAGGGGGCACCGGGGAGCTGTTTTTT
CAIAGTGGGTGELFF
>TRBD2|TRBV7-3|NA|TRBJ2-1
TGTGCCAGCAGCTCCGGGACTAGAATGGCCAATGAGCAGTTCTTC
CASSSGTRMANEQFF
>NA|TRBV6-5|NA|TRBJ1-1
TGTGCCAGCAGTTGGTCCGAGAACACTGAAGCTTTCTTT
CASSWSENTEAFF
>NA|TRBV25-1|NA|TRBJ2-3
TGTGCCAGCAGTGATGGCAGGGGCACAGATACGCAGTATTTT
CASSDGRGTDTQYF
>NA|TRBV7-7|NA|TRBJ2-5
TGTGCCAGCAGCGTAGACCCGGCGGGTGAGACCCAGTACTTC
CASSVDPAGETQYF
>NA|TRBV5-1|NA|TRBJ2-7
TGCGCCAGCAAGGCCCCTAGCTCCTACGAGCAGTACTTC
CASKAPSSYEQYF
>NA|TRBV6-6|NA|TRBJ1-1
TGTGCCAGCACCGGGGGAACTGAAGCTTTCTTT
CASTGGTEAFF
>NA|TRBV11-2|NA|TRBJ2-2
TGTGCCAGCAGCTTCCGAGGCTTCACAGGGAGCAAGAACACCGGGGAGCTGTTTTTT
CASSFRGFTGSKNTGELFF
>TRBD1|TRBV28|few|TRBJ1-5
TGTGCCAGCAGTCCCTCCGGACAGGGGGCACAGCCCCAGCATTTT
CASSPSGQGAQPQHF
>NA|TRBV7-9|NA|TRBJ2-1
TGTGCCAGCAGCCCCGGACGTTGGAATGAGCAGTTCTTC
CASSPGRWNEQFF
>NA|TRBV4-1|NA|TRBJ2-7
TGCGCCAGCAGCCCTAGCCCCGTGGAGGGATACGAGCAGTACTTC
CASSPSPVEGYEQYF
>NA|TRBV27|NA|TRBJ2-3
TGTGCCAGCAGCGAAACAGGGATCGATACGCAGTATTTT
CASSETGIDTQYF
>NA|TRBV18|NA|TRBJ2-7
TGTGCCAGCTCACTTTGGCAGGCAAACTACGAGCAGTACTTC
CASSLWQANYEQYF
>TRBD1|TRBV5-6|NA|TRBJ2-7
TGTGCCAGCAGCCTAGACAGGGCCTATTTCGGGCCCCACATCTACGAGCAGTACTTC
CASSLDRAYFGPHIYEQYF
>TRBD2|TRBV19|NA|TRBJ2-5
TGTGCCAGTAGTATTCGGAGTAGCGGGTCTCAAGAGACCCAGTACTTC
CASSIRSSGSQETQYF
>NA|TRBV7-9|few|TRBJ2-2
TGTGCCAGCAGCAAAAGTGGTTTGCACGGGGAGCTGTTTTTT
CASSKSGLHGELFF
>NA|TRBV7-9|NA|TRBJ1-5
TGTGCCAGCAGCTTGGGGTACGGGTATAGCAATCAGCCCCAGCATTTT
CASSLGYGYSNQPQHF
>NA|TRBV29-1|NA|TRBJ1-2
TGCAGCTTAGAGCCGGGGGGAAATGGCTACACCTTC
CSLEPGGNGYTF
>TRBD1|TRBV6-1|NA|TRBJ1-5
TGTGCCAGCAGAATAACCGGGACAGGAGGCCAGCCCCAGCATTTT
CASRITGTGGQPQHF